A single sample is the source of the 30 T cell receptor beta chains below, sequenced in a study of neurological immune-mediated disorders. TCRdb reprocessed the 5' RACE reads via MiXCR and lists one record per CDR3 protein. The data show nearly 60,000 distinct CDR3 sequences, 3% to 3.5% seen once. Source material: PBMCs. The receptor source for this set is a woman in her fifties or sixties with multiple sclerosis.

This clonotype was found many times. The V and J genes are TRBV7-9 and TRBJ2-7; 9 nucleotides match TRBD1. Trimming at V came to 5 bases and at J to 1 base, leaving 6 bases not matched to a gene. CDR1 is SEHNR, CDR2 FQNEAQ, per germline (reference sequence). The CDR3 is 15 residues long. CDR3: CASSTTGTGSYEQYF. CDR3 sequence (DNA): TGTGCCAGCAGCACTACCGGGACAGGGTCCTACGAGCAGTACTTC.

This clonotype was seen many times. This sequence joins TRBV10-3 and TRBJ2-6; 9 positions agree with TRBD1. After removal of 3 bases from V and 0 bases from J, the junction contained 6 bases not matched to a gene. The CDR3 is 18 residues long. Per germline, CDR1 ENHRY and CDR2 SYGVKD. The CDR3 nucleotides read TGTGCCATCAGTGACAACAGGGGGCCCCTCTCTGGGGCCAACGTCCTGACTTTC. This translates into CAISDNRGPLSGANVLTF.

This clonotype was detected ten times or more. This rearrangement joins TRBV20-1 to TRBJ2-6; D is possibly TRBD1 (5 bases). Trimming pared 4 bases from V and 0 bases from J, leaving 16 bases between. The germline gives CDR1 DFQATT, CDR2 SNEGSKA (reference sequence). The CDR3 length is 17 residues. The DNA for the CDR3 is TGCAGTGCTATCCCTATGGGGCACGGCTCTGGGGCCAACGTCCTGACTTTC. Translated: CSAIPMGHGSGANVLTF.

This clonotype was counted at least ten times. V and J are TRBV5-1 and TRBJ2-5, with D uncertain. The CDR3 is 12 residues long. In germline, CDR1 is SGHRS, CDR2 YFSETQ. The V gene lost 5 bases and the J gene lost 0 bases, with 5 bases spanning the gap. The CDR3 region has the DNA TGCGCCAGCAGGTCGTACCAAGAGACCCAGTACTTC. The encoded protein is CASRSYQETQYF.

This clonotype appeared many times. The chain carries TRBV12-3 or TRBV12-4 and TRBJ2-3, with 13 bases fitting TRBD2. The CDR3 is 17 residues long. After removal of 6 bases from V and 0 bases from J, the junction contained 6 bases not matched to a gene. For the CDR3, the DNA is TGTGCCAGCAGGACTAGCGGGAGGCCTCCTAGCACAGATACGCAGTATTTT. This translates into CASRTSGRPPSTDTQYF.

This clonotype was found many times. The chain uses TRBV20-1 and TRBJ2-7, with TRBD2 matching 11 bases. Unmatched junction bases numbered 6, after V lost 6 bases and J lost 5 bases. Germline V CDR1 and CDR2: DFQATT, SNEGSKA (reference sequence). CDR3 size: 13 residues. The CDR3 sequence is CSAPTSGNHEQYF. The CDR3, as DNA: TGCAGTGCACCGACTAGCGGGAACCACGAGCAGTACTTC.

In its sample, this clonotype was seen many times. This chain connects TRBV4-2 to TRBJ2-7; D is unresolved. V was pared by 0 bases and J by 2 bases, with 11 bases between. Germline CDR1 reads LGHNA; CDR2 reads YNFKEQ. CDR3 length equals 15 residues. CDR3 residues: CASSQDGGQTYEQYF. The DNA of the CDR3 is TGTGCCAGCAGCCAAGATGGTGGGCAGACCTACGAGCAGTACTTC.

This clonotype was detected many times. This chain joins TRBV29-1 and TRBJ1-4; D remains unclear. The CDR3 is 13 residues long. Germline lookup yields CDR1 SQVTM and CDR2 ANQGSEA. The V gene lost 7 bases and the J gene lost 8 bases, with 17 bases spanning the gap. In DNA, the CDR3 is TGCAGCGCAATGCCCGATGGGTTCGAAAAACTGTTTTTT. Protein sequence: CSAMPDGFEKLFF.

This clonotype was observed at least ten times. CDR3 in amino acids: CASSTGLRSEQYF. CDR3 DNA sequence: TGTGCCAGCAGTACCGGATTGAGGTCCGAGCAGTACTTC. The chain combines TRBV6-6 with TRBJ2-7; D not resolved. The CDR3 is 13 amino acids. Per germline, CDR1 MNHNY and CDR2 SVGAGI (reference sequence). The germline V and J ends were trimmed by 5 bases and 6 bases, with 14 bases remaining between them.

This clonotype was counted at least ten times. The rearrangement uses TRBV20-1 and TRBJ2-3; 7 bases line up with TRBD2. Germline V gene data show CDR1 as DFQATT and CDR2 as SNEGSKA (reference sequence). V was clipped by 2 bases and J by 3 bases; unmatched bases: 14. The CDR3 covers 17 residues. CDR3 bases: TGCAGTGCTAGACCCCTTCTAGCGTGGGAGGGTACAGATACGCAGTATTTT. Its protein is CSARPLLAWEGTDTQYF.

The sample holds many counts of this clonotype. The chain joins TRBV5-1 to TRBJ2-1; 11 nucleotides match TRBD2. The CDR3 has 17 amino acids. Germline assignment: CDR1 SGHRS and CDR2 YFSETQ. Unmatched junction bases numbered 7, after V lost 3 bases and J lost 2 bases. Here the CDR3 reads CASSSALLAGAYNEQFF. The DNA for the CDR3 is TGCGCCAGCAGCTCCGCATTACTAGCGGGAGCCTACAATGAGCAGTTCTTC.

This clonotype was detected many times. The genes are TRBV28 and TRBJ1-2; possible D gene TRBD1, 5 bases. This CDR3 has 14 residues. V was pared by 6 bases and J by 5 bases, with 16 bases between. Germline V CDR1 and CDR2: MDHEN, SYDVKM. CDR3 DNA: TGTGCCAGCAGACCTATTACGGGGACTTATGGCTACACCTTC. Encoded protein: CASRPITGTYGYTF.

This clonotype was picked up many times. The chain links TRBV5-1 to TRBJ1-5; tentatively, D is TRBD1 (5 bases). Trimming took off 3 bases at V and 5 bases at J, with 21 bases between the two ends. The germline gives CDR1 SGHRS, CDR2 YFSETQ. The CDR3 loop spans 17 amino acids. The CDR3, as DNA: TGCGCCAGCAGCTCCGGGACCGCTCCCCTGGGGGATCAGCCCCAGCATTTT. Its translation is CASSSGTAPLGDQPQHF.

The table lists this clonotype with many counts. The chain carries TRBV7-2 and TRBJ1-2; possible D gene TRBD1, 6 bases. Looked up from germline, CDR1 is SGHTA and CDR2 is FQGNSA. CDR3 size: 15 residues. Trimming pared 5 bases from V and 7 bases from J, leaving 20 bases between. CDR3 in amino acids: CASSQTGTMLTGYTF. In DNA form, the CDR3 reads TGTGCCAGCAGCCAAACCGGGACAATGTTAACTGGCTACACCTTC.

Many counts were recorded for this clonotype. The chain carries TRBV20-1 and TRBJ2-7; TRBD2 agrees at 16 bases. Trimming cost V 1 base and J 10 bases; bases outside gene matches: 4. This CDR3 region has 14 residues. Looked up from germline, CDR1 is DFQATT and CDR2 is SNEGSKA (reference sequence). CDR3 sequence reads: CSARVGTSGRAQYF. As DNA, the CDR3 is TGCAGTGCTAGAGTCGGGACTAGCGGGAGGGCCCAGTACTTC.

This clonotype was seen many times. J is TRBJ1-5 and V is TRBV28; perhaps TRBD1 as D (6 bases). Germline lookup yields CDR1 MDHEN and CDR2 SYDVKM. This CDR3 has 16 amino acids. With 1 base removed from V and 2 bases from J, the gap between germline ends came to 12 bases. This CDR3 reads CASSLLGTKGNQPQHF. The DNA of the CDR3 is TGTGCCAGCAGTTTATTAGGGACAAAGGGCAATCAGCCCCAGCATTTT.

This clonotype showed up many times. This chain joins TRBV20-1 and TRBJ2-1; D unresolved. The CDR3 runs 17 residues. Deletions cut 0 bases from V and 1 base from J, with 16 bases between. Germline-derived CDR1 and CDR2 are DFQATT and SNEGSKA (reference sequence). The CDR3 coding sequence is TGCAGTGCTAGAGATTCAAGACCTGAGAGGTCCTACAATGAGCAGTTCTTC. Translation gives CSARDSRPERSYNEQFF.

This clonotype has at least ten counts. The V call is TRBV27, the J call TRBJ1-2, with D perhaps matching TRBD1 (6 bases). The V gene's germline CDR1 is MNHEY and CDR2 SMNVEV (reference sequence). This CDR3 is 13 amino acids long. Between the trimmed V and J ends, which lost 6 bases and 3 bases, there was a span of 11 bases. CDR3 amino acids: CASRTGLYYGYTF. The CDR3 nucleotides are TGTGCCAGCAGGACAGGATTGTACTATGGCTACACCTTC.

V gene TRBV2 combines with J gene TRBJ1-1; a possible D gene is TRBD1 (5 bases). In germline, CDR1 is SNHLY, CDR2 FYNNEI. The CDR3 is 13 amino acids. Between the trimmed V and J ends, which lost 8 bases and 3 bases, there was a span of 13 bases. CDR3 nucleotides: TGTGCCAGCTCCGGGGGGAGATACACTGAAGCTTTCTTT. It is translated as CASSGGRYTEAFF.

This clonotype appeared many times. The chain is built from TRBV13 and TRBJ2-3; no clear D gene. Trimming took off 5 bases at V and 6 bases at J, with 12 bases between the two ends. The CDR3 is 13 residues long. Germline assignment: CDR1 PRHDT and CDR2 FYEKMQ (reference sequence). The CDR3 DNA follows: TGTGCCAGCAGCCTACGAGGTGGGGATACGCAGTATTTT. Its translation: CASSLRGGDTQYF.

In this sample, this clonotype turned up many times. CDR3 nucleotide sequence: TGCAGTGTTCGGGGGACCTCAGATACGCAGTATTTT. Translated: CSVRGTSDTQYF. This chain joins TRBV20-1 and TRBJ2-3; D possibly corresponds to TRBD2 (6 bases). CDR1 and CDR2 from the germline V gene are DFQATT and SNEGSKA (reference sequence). Trimming left V 7 bases short and J 4 bases short, with 12 bases between. This CDR3 has 12 residues.

This clonotype has at least ten counts. The chain couples TRBV12-3 or TRBV12-4 to TRBJ2-5; a weak D match, TRBD1 (5 bases). V lost 5 bases and J lost 5, with 9 bases in between. The CDR3 runs 12 residues. This chain's CDR3 is CASSQGLETQYF. The CDR3 nucleotides are TGTGCCAGCAGTCAGGGCTTGGAGACCCAGTACTTC.

The sample holds many counts of this clonotype. This chain uses TRBV5-5 with TRBJ2-3; 12 bases are a match to TRBD2. Germline V gives CDR1 SGHKS, CDR2 YYEKEE (reference sequence). Trimming removed 3 bases from V and 2 bases from J; junction bases left unmatched: 4. The CDR3 spans 16 residues. CDR3 protein: CASSSLAGGLTDTQYF. CDR3 nucleotides: TGTGCCAGCAGCTCCCTAGCGGGGGGGCTCACAGATACGCAGTATTTT.

At least ten counts were recorded for this clonotype. This chain connects TRBV20-1 to TRBJ1-4; D is uncertain. The CDR3 extends over 13 amino acids. Trimming cost V 7 bases and J 9 bases, with 18 bases left between them. Germline assignment: CDR1 DFQATT and CDR2 SNEGSKA (reference sequence). The CDR3 sequence is CSGRDRARQKLFF. For the CDR3, the DNA is TGCAGTGGTCGAGACCGGGCCCGCCAAAAACTGTTTTTT.

This clonotype has ten or more counts. The CDR3, as DNA: TGCGCCAGCAGCTCCCGCGGGCGGGCGGCTTTCTTT. This sequence encodes CASSSRGRAAFF. The V call is TRBV4-1, the J call TRBJ1-1; no definite D call. Trimming stripped 5 bases from V and 11 bases from J, with 15 bases between. Per germline, CDR1 MGHRA and CDR2 YSYEKL. This CDR3 is built from 12 residues.

This clonotype was observed many times. The chain combines TRBV5-1 with TRBJ2-2; D possibly corresponds to TRBD1 (5 bases). V lost 4 bases, J lost 6 bases, and 13 bases lay in between. The germline V gene has CDR1 SGHRS and CDR2 YFSETQ. The CDR3 runs to 14 residues. The CDR3 region is CASSLSQGPGELFF. The CDR3 DNA reads TGCGCCAGCAGCCTCTCGCAGGGCCCCGGGGAGCTGTTTTTT.

This clonotype has a count of ten or more. V and J are TRBV28 and TRBJ2-5, with TRBD2 identical over 13 bases. The CDR3 runs 15 residues. Germline V gives CDR1 MDHEN, CDR2 SYDVKM. V was clipped by 5 bases and J by 5 bases; unmatched bases: 5. The CDR3 sequence is CASSRLAGGSETQYF. For the CDR3, the DNA is TGTGCCAGCAGTCGACTAGCGGGGGGTTCTGAGACCCAGTACTTC.

This clonotype was detected many times. The V gene is TRBV9, the J gene TRBJ2-3, with D unclear. Germline V gene data show CDR1 as SGDLS and CDR2 as YYNGEE. Between the trimmed V and J ends, which lost 0 bases and 6 bases, there was a span of 8 bases. The CDR3 consists of 13 residues. In DNA, the CDR3 is TGTGCCAGCAGCGTAGGTTTGGAGGATACGCAGTATTTT. Translating it yields CASSVGLEDTQYF.

In this sample, this clonotype turned up many times. The chain combines TRBV5-1 with TRBJ2-7; either TRBD1 or TRBD2 may fit D (5 bases each). V shed 0 bases and J shed 4 bases, with 11 bases lying between them. This CDR3 spans 14 amino acids. The germline CDR1 and CDR2 sequences are SGHRS and YFSETQ. The CDR3 DNA reads TGCGCCAGCAGCTTGGGTGGGGGATTTTACGAGCAGTACTTC. It encodes CASSLGGGFYEQYF.

This clonotype was detected ten times or more. The chain combines TRBV9 with TRBJ1-2; 9 nucleotides match TRBD1. Trimming at V came to 3 bases and at J to 4 bases, leaving 7 bases not matched to a gene. There are 15 residues in the CDR3. CDR1 and CDR2 (germline): SGDLS, YYNGEE. CDR3 protein: CASSAGQGLLYGYTF. Written as DNA, the CDR3 is TGTGCCAGCAGCGCAGGACAGGGGTTACTCTATGGCTACACCTTC.